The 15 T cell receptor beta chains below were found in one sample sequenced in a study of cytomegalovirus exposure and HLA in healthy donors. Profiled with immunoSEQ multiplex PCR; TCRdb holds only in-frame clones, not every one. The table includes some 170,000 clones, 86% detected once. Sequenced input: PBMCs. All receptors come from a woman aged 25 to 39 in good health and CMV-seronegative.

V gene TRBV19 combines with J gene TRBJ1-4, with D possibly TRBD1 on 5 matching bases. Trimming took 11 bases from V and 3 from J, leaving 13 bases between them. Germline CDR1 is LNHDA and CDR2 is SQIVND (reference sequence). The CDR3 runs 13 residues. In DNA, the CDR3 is TGTGCCGTGGGGCGGGCAGCTAATGAAAAACTGTTTTTT. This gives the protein CAVGRAANEKLFF.

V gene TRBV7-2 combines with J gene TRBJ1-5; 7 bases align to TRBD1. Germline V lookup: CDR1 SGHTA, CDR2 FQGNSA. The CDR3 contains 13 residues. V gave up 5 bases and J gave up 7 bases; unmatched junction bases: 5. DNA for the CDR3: TGTGCCAGCAGCCCGACCAGGGGGCAGCCCCAGCATTTT. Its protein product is CASSPTRGQPQHF.

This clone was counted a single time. The CDR3 DNA reads TGTGCCAGCAGCTTAGGCCTATCCGGGACAGAGTACGAGCAGTACTTC. Encoded protein: CASSLGLSGTEYEQYF. The V call is TRBV7-6, the J call TRBJ2-7, with 7 bases matching TRBD1. V trimming: 1 base; J trimming: 4 bases; junction bases outside the gene matches: 10. The germline CDR1 and CDR2 sequences are SGHVS and FNYEAQ. The CDR3 is 16 amino acids. The full variable domain, rest sourced from reference TRBV7-6 and TRBJ2-7, is GAGVSQSPRYKVTKRGQDVALRCDPISGHVSLYWYRQALGQGPEFLTYFNYEAQQDKSGLPNDRFSAERPEGSISTLTIQRTEQRDSAMYRCASSLGLSGTEYEQYFGPGTRLTVT.

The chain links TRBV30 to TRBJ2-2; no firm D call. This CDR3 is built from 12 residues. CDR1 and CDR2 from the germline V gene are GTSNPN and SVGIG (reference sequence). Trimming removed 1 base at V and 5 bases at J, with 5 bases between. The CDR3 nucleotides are TGTGCCTGGAGTGCCGAGACCGGGGAGCTGTTTTTT. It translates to CAWSAETGELFF.

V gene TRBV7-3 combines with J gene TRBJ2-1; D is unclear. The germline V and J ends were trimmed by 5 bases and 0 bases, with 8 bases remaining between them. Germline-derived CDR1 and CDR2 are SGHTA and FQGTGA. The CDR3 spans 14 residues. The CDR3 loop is CASSPTSSYNEQFF. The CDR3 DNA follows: TGTGCCAGCAGCCCTACAAGCTCCTACAATGAGCAGTTCTTC.

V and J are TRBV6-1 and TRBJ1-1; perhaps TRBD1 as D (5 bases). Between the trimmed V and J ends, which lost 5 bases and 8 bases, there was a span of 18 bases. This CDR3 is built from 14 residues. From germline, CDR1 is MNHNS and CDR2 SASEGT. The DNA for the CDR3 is TGTGCCAGCAGTTCTAACCCCTGGAAGGGGGAAGCTTTCTTT. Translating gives CASSSNPWKGEAFF.

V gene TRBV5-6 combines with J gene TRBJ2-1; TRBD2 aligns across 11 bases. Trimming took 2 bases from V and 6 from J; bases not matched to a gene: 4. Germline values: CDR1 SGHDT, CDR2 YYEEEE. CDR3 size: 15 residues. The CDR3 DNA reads TGTGCCAGCAGCTTTACACTAGCGGGGGTCAATGAGCAGTTCTTC. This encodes CASSFTLAGVNEQFF.

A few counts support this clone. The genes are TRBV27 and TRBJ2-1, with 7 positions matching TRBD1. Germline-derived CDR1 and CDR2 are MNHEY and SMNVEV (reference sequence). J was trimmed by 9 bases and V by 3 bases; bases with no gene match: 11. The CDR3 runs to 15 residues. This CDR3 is CASSFFGDRDGEQFF. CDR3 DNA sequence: TGTGCCAGCAGTTTTTTTGGCGACAGGGATGGTGAGCAGTTCTTC.

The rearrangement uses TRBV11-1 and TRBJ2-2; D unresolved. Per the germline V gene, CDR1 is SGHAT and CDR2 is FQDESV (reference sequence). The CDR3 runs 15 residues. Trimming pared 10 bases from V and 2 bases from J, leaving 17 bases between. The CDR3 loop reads CATSPPVGNTGELFF. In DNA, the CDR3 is TGTGCCACCAGTCCCCCGGTAGGAAACACCGGGGAGCTGTTTTTT. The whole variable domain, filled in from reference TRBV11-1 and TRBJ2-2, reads EAEVAQSPRYKITEKSQAVAFWCDPISGHATLYWYRQILGQGPELLVQFQDESVVDDSQLPKDRFSAERLKGVDSTLKIQPAELGDSAMYLCATSPPVGNTGELFFGEGSRLTVL.

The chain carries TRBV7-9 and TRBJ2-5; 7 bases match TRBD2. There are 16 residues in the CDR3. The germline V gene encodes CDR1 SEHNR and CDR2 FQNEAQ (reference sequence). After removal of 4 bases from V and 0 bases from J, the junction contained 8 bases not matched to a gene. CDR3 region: CASSWYGGRNQETQYF. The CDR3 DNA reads TGTGCCAGCAGCTGGTACGGGGGGAGAAACCAAGAGACCCAGTACTTC. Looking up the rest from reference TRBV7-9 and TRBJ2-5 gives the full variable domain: DTGVSQNPRHKITKRGQNVTFRCDPISEHNRLYWYRQTLGQGPEFLTYFQNEAQLEKSRLLSDRFSAERPKGSFSTLEIQRTEQGDSAMYLCASSWYGGRNQETQYFGPGTRLLVL.

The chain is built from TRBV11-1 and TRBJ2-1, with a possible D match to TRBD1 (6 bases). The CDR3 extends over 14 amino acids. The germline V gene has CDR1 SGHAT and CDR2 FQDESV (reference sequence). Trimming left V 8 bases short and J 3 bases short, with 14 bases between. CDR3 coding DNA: TGTGCCAGCGCAATCCGGGACAACTACAATGAGCAGTTCTTC. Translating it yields CASAIRDNYNEQFF.

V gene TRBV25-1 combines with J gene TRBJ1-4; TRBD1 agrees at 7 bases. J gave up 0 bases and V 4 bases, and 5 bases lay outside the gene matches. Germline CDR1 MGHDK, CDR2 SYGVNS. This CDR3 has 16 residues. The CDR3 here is CASSGDSPATNEKLFF. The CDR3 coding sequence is TGTGCCAGCAGTGGGGACAGCCCAGCAACTAATGAAAAACTGTTTTTT.

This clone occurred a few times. In nucleotides, the CDR3 is TGTGCCAGCAGCGTCTCACCCGGGGGGCTATCCTATAATTCACCCCTCCACTTT. This codes for CASSVSPGGLSYNSPLHF. V is TRBV9 and J is TRBJ1-6, with a tentative D call TRBD1 (6 bases). Germline assignment: CDR1 SGDLS and CDR2 YYNGEE. V was clipped by 2 bases and J by 1 base, with 16 bases between them. The CDR3 covers 18 residues.

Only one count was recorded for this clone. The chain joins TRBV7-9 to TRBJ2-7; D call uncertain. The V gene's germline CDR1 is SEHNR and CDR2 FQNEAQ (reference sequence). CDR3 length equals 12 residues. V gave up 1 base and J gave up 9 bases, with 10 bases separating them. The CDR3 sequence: CASSLERLGQYF. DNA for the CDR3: TGTGCCAGCAGCTTAGAAAGGCTCGGGCAGTACTTC.

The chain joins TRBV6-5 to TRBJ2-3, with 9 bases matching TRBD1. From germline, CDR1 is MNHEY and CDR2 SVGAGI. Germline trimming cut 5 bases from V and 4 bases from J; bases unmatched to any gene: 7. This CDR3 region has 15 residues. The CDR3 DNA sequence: TGTGCCAGCAGTCAAAGGGACAGGGTCCCAGATACGCAGTATTTT. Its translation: CASSQRDRVPDTQYF.